The entry that follows covers one T cell receptor (beta chain) sequence. The junction had 3 bases not matched to a gene; V was cut back by 5 bases and J by 0 bases. The CDR3 runs 15 residues. Germline loops: CDR1 SQVTM, CDR2 ANQGSEA. The source of the sample is a study of CD8+CD57+ T cells in acquired aplastic anemia. Study information: The mean DNA yield obtained from sorted CD4+ and CD8+ cells came to around 3 ug.

CDR3 and TCR beta VDJ profiling relied on genomic DNA as the template. TCRdb re-called the reads through MiXCR, storing one row per CDR3 protein. This repertoire shows about 54,000 distinct CDR3 sequences, approximately 54% found once; its top ten account for 15% to 20%. By flow cytometry, patients selected for sequencing had shown an expansion of CD8+CD57+ cells. None of the patients had been given any therapy when their blood was sampled. The clonotype was recovered from a human donor with aplastic anemia. Material for sequencing was sorted CD4+, CD8+, or CD8+CD57+ T cells (not recorded which) from PBMCs. This rearrangement joins TRBV29-1 to TRBJ2-3; TRBD2 aligns across 12 bases. CDR3 DNA: TGCAGCGTTTCCGGGACTAGCGGGAGCACAGATACGCAGTATTTT. Protein: CSVSGTSGSTDTQYF.